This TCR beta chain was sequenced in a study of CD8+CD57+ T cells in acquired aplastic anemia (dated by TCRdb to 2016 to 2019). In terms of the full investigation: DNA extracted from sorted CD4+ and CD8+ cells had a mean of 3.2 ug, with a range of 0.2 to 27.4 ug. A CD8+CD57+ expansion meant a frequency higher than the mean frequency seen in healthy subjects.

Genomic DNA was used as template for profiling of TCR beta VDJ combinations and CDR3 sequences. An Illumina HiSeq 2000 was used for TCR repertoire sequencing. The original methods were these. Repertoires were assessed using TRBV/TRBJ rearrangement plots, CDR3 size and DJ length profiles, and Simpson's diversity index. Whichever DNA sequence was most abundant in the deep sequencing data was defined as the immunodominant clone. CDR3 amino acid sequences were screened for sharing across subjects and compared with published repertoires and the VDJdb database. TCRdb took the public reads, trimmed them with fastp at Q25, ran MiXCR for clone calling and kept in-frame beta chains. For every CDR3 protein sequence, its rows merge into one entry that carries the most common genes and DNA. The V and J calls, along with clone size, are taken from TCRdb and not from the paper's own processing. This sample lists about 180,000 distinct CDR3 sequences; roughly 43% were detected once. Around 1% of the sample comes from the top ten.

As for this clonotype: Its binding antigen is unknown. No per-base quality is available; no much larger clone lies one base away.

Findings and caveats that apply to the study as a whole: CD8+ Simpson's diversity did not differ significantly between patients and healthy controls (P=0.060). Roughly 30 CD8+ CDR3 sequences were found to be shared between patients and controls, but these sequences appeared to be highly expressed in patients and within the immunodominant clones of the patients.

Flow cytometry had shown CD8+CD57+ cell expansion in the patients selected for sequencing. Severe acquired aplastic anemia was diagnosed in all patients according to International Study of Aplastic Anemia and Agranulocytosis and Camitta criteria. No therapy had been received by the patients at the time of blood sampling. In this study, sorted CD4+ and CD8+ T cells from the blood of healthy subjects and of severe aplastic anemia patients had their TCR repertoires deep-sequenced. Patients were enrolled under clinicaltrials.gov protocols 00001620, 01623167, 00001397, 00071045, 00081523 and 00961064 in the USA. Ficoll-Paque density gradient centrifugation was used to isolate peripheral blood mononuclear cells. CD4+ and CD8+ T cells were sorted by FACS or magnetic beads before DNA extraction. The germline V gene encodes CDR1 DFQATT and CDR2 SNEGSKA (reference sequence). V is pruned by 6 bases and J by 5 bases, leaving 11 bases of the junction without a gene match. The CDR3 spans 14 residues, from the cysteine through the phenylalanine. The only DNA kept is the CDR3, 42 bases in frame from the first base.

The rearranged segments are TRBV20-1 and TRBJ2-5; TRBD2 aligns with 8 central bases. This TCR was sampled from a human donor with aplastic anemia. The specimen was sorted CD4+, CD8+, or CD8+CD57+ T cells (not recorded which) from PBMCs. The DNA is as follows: TGCAGTGCAAGGAACGCGGGAGGTCGGGAGACCCAGTACTTC. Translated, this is CSARNAGGRETQYF.